This T cell receptor beta chain was profiled in a study of OX40 agonist ivuxolimab in advanced cancers. Across the whole study: Partial responses were observed in three patients, of whom one had hepatocellular carcinoma and two had cutaneous melanoma.

TCRdb's table, derived via immunoSEQ multiplex PCR, lists solely in-frame clones and lacks some. The sample holds about 75,000 clones, around 90% seen once. Findings and limits, study-wide: No antigen was identified for the clonally expanded peripheral T cells. CD4+ and CD8+ blood T cells expanded clonally by week 6 at 0.1 to 3.0 mg/kg.

The CDR3 has 13 amino acids. Germline V gene lookup returns CDR1 SGHNT and CDR2 YYREEE (reference sequence). The germline V and J ends were trimmed by 4 bases and 9 bases, with 14 bases remaining between them. Concerning this clone itself: The antigen remains undetermined.

J is TRBJ2-1 and V is TRBV5-4, with TRBD1 as a possible D gene (6 bases). The sequence was obtained from an adult with an advanced solid tumor such as melanoma, head and neck, liver or kidney cancer. This material consisted of CD4+ or CD8+ T cells sorted from blood, taken in a trial of the OX40 agonist ivuxolimab. The CDR3 DNA reads TGTGCCAGCAGCAAACAGGGTACGGGTGAGCAGTTCTTC. Translation: CASSKQGTGEQFF.